Below, one T cell receptor beta chain is given with its context. Sequencing of TCR beta was undertaken in CD8+ and CD4+ T cells derived from blood. The patients serving as multiple sclerosis controls were treatment-naive. They had stable or active relapsing-remitting disease and fulfilled revised McDonald criteria. The sample belongs to a study of CD8 T cells in Susac syndrome. The CDR3 contains 12 residues. Germline V CDR1 and CDR2: GTSNPN, SVGIG (reference sequence). The V end was cut by 4 bases, the J end by 4 bases, with 10 bases between. When the RNA was reverse transcribed, random hexamers were used with an input of about 0.5 to 1 ug. immunoSEQ multiplex PCR amplified TCR beta CDR3 across 54 Vbeta, 13 Jbeta. TCRdb reanalysed the immunoSEQ multiplex PCR reads using MiXCR and keeps one entry per CDR3 protein. Of about 180,000 distinct CDR3 sequences listed, approximately 94% were seen once; the top ten hold roughly 0.095%.

The sequenced sample consisted of CD4+ T cells from PBMCs. The chain combines TRBV30 with TRBJ1-1, with TRBD1 as a possible D gene (6 bases). The TCR was taken from a human donor with multiple sclerosis. The CDR3 sequence: CAWTDRFTEAFF. Here the CDR3 DNA reads TGTGCCTGGACTGACAGGTTCACTGAAGCTTTCTTT. The full variable domain, with the rest looked up from reference TRBV30 and TRBJ1-1, is SQTIHQWPATLVQPVGSPLSLECTVEGTSNPNLYWYRQAAGRGLQLLFYSVGIGQISSEVPQNLSASRPQDRQFILSSKKLLLSDSGFYLCAWTDRFTEAFFGQGTRLTVV.